These 13 T cell receptor beta chains share one sample of origin, sequenced in a study of T cell responses to AZD1222 COVID-19 vaccine. The method was immunoSEQ multiplex PCR; TCRdb's version includes in-frame clones alone and lacks a portion of them. The data show about 180,000 clones, 88% seen once. Sequencing was performed on peripheral blood, taken 28 days after the second AZD1222 dose. Receptors were obtained from an adult who received the AZD1222 COVID-19 vaccine.

This chain joins TRBV7-9 and TRBJ2-5; D unclear. Germline V lookup: CDR1 SEHNR, CDR2 FQNEAQ (reference sequence). Trimming left V 4 bases short and J 5 bases short, with 5 bases between. The CDR3 has 11 amino acids. The CDR3 DNA is TGTGCCAGCAGCTCCGGGGAGACCCAGTACTTC. Amino acid sequence: CASSSGETQYF.

This sequence joins TRBV18 and TRBJ2-7; 12 bases line up with TRBD2. The germline CDR1 and CDR2 sequences are KGHSH and LQKENI. The CDR3 is made up of 16 amino acids. The ends lost 5 bases at V and 7 bases at J; junction bases unmatched: 12. CDR3 coding DNA: TGTGCCAGCTCATCGCTCGGACTAGCGGGGTCTGGTGAGCAGTACTTC. Residues: CASSSLGLAGSGEQYF.

This clone showed up just once. The CDR3 here is CASSYSTGSHRETQYF. Written as DNA, the CDR3 is TGTGCCAGCAGTTACTCGACAGGGTCCCACCGGGAGACCCAGTACTTC. This rearrangement joins TRBV6-2 or TRBV6-3 to TRBJ2-5; 7 nucleotides line up with TRBD1. Trimming removed 0 bases from V and 5 bases from J; junction bases left unmatched: 9. Germline loops: CDR1 MNHEY, CDR2 SVGEGT. The CDR3 is 16 residues long.

Here the CDR3 DNA reads TGTGCCAGCAGCACTGGACAGGGGAACACTGAAGCTTTCTTT. Translating gives CASSTGQGNTEAFF. The chain links TRBV21-1 to TRBJ1-1; the table's D gene call, TRBD1, was not cross checked with the DNA. TRBV21-1 counts as a pseudogene. This CDR3 is 14 amino acids long.

This chain uses TRBV5-1 with TRBJ1-1; D uncertain. The V end lost 0 bases, the J end lost 2 bases, and 5 bases lay between the germline ends. There are 13 residues in the CDR3. Germline V lookup: CDR1 SGHRS, CDR2 YFSETQ. In nucleotides, the CDR3 is TGCGCCAGCAGCTTGGCGGTAAACACTGAAGCTTTCTTT. Translated, it gives CASSLAVNTEAFF.

The V call is TRBV28, the J call TRBJ2-3, with TRBD2 as a possible D gene (6 bases). Germline-derived CDR1 and CDR2 are MDHEN and SYDVKM. V dropped 7 bases and J dropped 10 bases, with 15 bases sitting between them. The CDR3 has 12 residues. Here the CDR3 reads CASKDGGWSQYF. The CDR3 DNA sequence: TGTGCCAGCAAAGATGGGGGGTGGTCGCAGTATTTT.

J is TRBJ2-7 and V is TRBV4-3, with D unclear. Germline V gene sequence: CDR1 LGHNA, CDR2 YSLEER. This CDR3 is 15 amino acids long. The V end was cut by 2 bases, the J end by 2 bases, with 13 bases between. Here the CDR3 DNA reads TGCGCCAGCAGCCAATACCGGAGCTCACCCTACGAGCAGTACTTC. It yields the protein CASSQYRSSPYEQYF.

The chain is built from TRBV5-5 and TRBJ2-7, with 9 bases matching TRBD1. The CDR3 runs 15 residues. V was pared by 0 bases and J by 6 bases, with 7 bases of the junction left unmatched. Germline CDR1 and CDR2: SGHKS and YYEKEE (reference sequence). The CDR3 nucleotides are TGTGCCAGCAGCTTGGATTGGAACAGGGGGCTCGAGCAGTACTTC. Amino acids: CASSLDWNRGLEQYF.

This chain connects TRBV15 to TRBJ1-1; D perhaps matches TRBD1 (6 bases). The CDR3 is made up of 15 amino acids. CDR1 LNHNV and CDR2 YYDKDF come from the germline V gene (reference sequence). Trimming stripped 0 bases from V and 0 bases from J, with 8 bases between. The CDR3 region is CATSREGHMNTEAFF. As DNA, the CDR3 is TGTGCCACCAGCAGAGAGGGACACATGAACACTGAAGCTTTCTTT.

The CDR3 sequence is CATSSPTTYLSQFF. The CDR3 coding sequence is TGTGCCACCAGCAGTCCTACGACTTATCTGAGCCAGTTCTTC. The rearrangement links TRBV15 to TRBJ2-1; D uncertain. The CDR3 runs to 14 residues. Trimming left V 3 bases short and J 13 bases short, with 19 bases between. Germline CDR1 is LNHNV and CDR2 is YYDKDF (reference sequence).

The V gene is TRBV5-1, the J gene TRBJ1-4, with 9 bases that match TRBD1. In germline, CDR1 is SGHRS, CDR2 YFSETQ. This CDR3 spans 15 amino acids. V shed 5 bases, J shed 7 bases, and the junction held 9 bases outside the gene matches. The CDR3 region is CASRETGGSSEKLFF. The CDR3 DNA is TGCGCCAGCAGAGAAACAGGGGGCTCGAGTGAAAAACTGTTTTTT.

CDR3 bases: TGTGCCAGCAGGCGGGAGGTTGGCACAGATACGCAGTATTTT. Translation: CASRREVGTDTQYF. The J gene is TRBJ2-3, the V gene TRBV27, with 8 nucleotides matching TRBD2. This CDR3 has 14 amino acids. From germline, CDR1 is MNHEY and CDR2 SMNVEV (reference sequence). V shed 6 bases, J shed 1 base, and the junction held 3 bases outside the gene matches.

The J gene is TRBJ2-1, the V gene TRBV6-5; weak D call: TRBD2 (6 bases). Germline-derived CDR1 and CDR2 are MNHEY and SVGAGI. The CDR3 is 14 residues long. V was pared by 3 bases and J by 7 bases, with 13 bases between. The DNA of the CDR3 is TGTGCCAGCAGTTATCTCGCGGGAAGGAATGAGCAGTTCTTC. Translation gives CASSYLAGRNEQFF.